This T cell receptor (beta chain) comes out of a study of neoadjuvant anti-PD-1 for oral cavity cancer. Germline lookup yields CDR1 MNHEY and CDR2 SVGAGI. The CDR3 length is 16 residues. The V gene lost 2 bases and the J gene lost 4 bases, with 17 bases spanning the gap. Patients had newly diagnosed, untreated stage II-IVA oral cavity squamous cell carcinoma. Notes on the study in general: With a few patients per group, TCR findings need larger cohorts. Pretreatment Treg/Th17 ratio correlated inversely with post-treatment tumor clonality.

Assay: immunoSEQ multiplex PCR; the TCRdb copy retains only in-frame clones and omits some. The table lists approximately 12,000 clones, roughly 60% of them singletons. This clone was recorded a few times. The antigen is undetermined. The chain combines TRBV6-5 with TRBJ2-5; D is perhaps TRBD2 (6 bases). Sequenced here: tumor tissue, sampled before nivolumab (anti-PD-1) treatment. This receptor was identified in a person between 40 and 80 years old with oral cavity squamous cell carcinoma. The donor label of this sample is uncertain. The CDR3 spells CASSYGVTAAGETQYF. CDR3 in DNA: TGTGCCAGCAGTTACGGCGTCACGGCAGCGGGAGAGACCCAGTACTTC.